Following are 14 T cell receptor beta chains from one sample sequenced in a study of cytomegalovirus exposure and HLA in healthy donors. The PCR ran on 60 Vbeta and 13 Jbeta primers. Assay: immunoSEQ multiplex PCR; the TCRdb copy retains only in-frame clones and omits some. In the table there are about 120,000 clones, roughly 84% of which are singletons. Sequencing used PBMCs. Receptors were obtained from a young man in good health and CMV-seropositive.

The rearrangement joins TRBV19 to TRBJ2-1; 16 nucleotides agree with TRBD2. Germline-derived CDR1 and CDR2 are LNHDA and SQIVND (reference sequence). The junction had 5 bases not matched to a gene; V was cut back by 4 bases and J by 5 bases. The CDR3 spans 17 residues. CDR3 sequence: CASSTGLAGGINNEQFF. DNA for the CDR3: TGTGCCAGTAGTACGGGACTAGCGGGGGGGATAAACAATGAGCAGTTCTTC.

The V call is TRBV7-8, the J call TRBJ1-1; D call uncertain. CDR1 and CDR2 (germline): SGHVS, FQNEAQ. CDR3 length: 15 amino acids. V lost 2 bases to trimming and J lost 5 bases, with 15 bases between them. The CDR3: CASSLTLSSGTEAFF. CDR3 sequence (DNA): TGTGCCAGCAGCTTAACTTTAAGCTCGGGGACTGAAGCTTTCTTT.

The V call is TRBV7-8, the J call TRBJ2-7, with 9 nucleotides matching TRBD2. The CDR3 loop spans 16 amino acids. Germline V gene lookup returns CDR1 SGHVS and CDR2 FQNEAQ. J lost 0 bases, V lost 1 base, and 4 bases had no gene match. This chain's CDR3 is CASSLDGGGDSYEQYF. For the CDR3, the DNA is TGTGCCAGCAGCTTAGACGGCGGGGGGGACTCCTACGAGCAGTACTTC. Variable domain in full (rest from reference TRBV7-8 and TRBJ2-7): GAGVSQSPRYKVAKRGQDVALRCDPISGHVSLFWYQQALGQGPEFLTYFQNEAQLDKSGLPSDRFFAERPEGSVSTLKIQRTQQEDSAVYLCASSLDGGGDSYEQYFGPGTRLTVT.

J is TRBJ1-1 and V is TRBV5-8; D is perhaps TRBD1 (6 bases). This CDR3 is 13 amino acids long. Trimming stripped 2 bases from V and 1 base from J, with 6 bases between. Per germline, CDR1 SGHTS and CDR2 YDEGEE. The CDR3 region is CASSLGGNTEAFF. In DNA, the CDR3 is TGTGCCAGCAGCTTAGGGGGGAACACTGAAGCTTTCTTT.

This sequence joins TRBV6-1 and TRBJ1-5, with 8 bases lining up with TRBD1. V shed 4 bases and J 7 bases; nucleotides not matched to a gene: 6. The germline gives CDR1 MNHNS, CDR2 SASEGT. The CDR3 runs to 14 residues. CDR3 DNA: TGTGCCAGCAGTGGAGGACAGGGAGGGCAGCCCCAGCATTTT. Its protein is CASSGGQGGQPQHF.

The CDR3 region is CASSKGADITYEQYF. In DNA, the CDR3 is TGTGCCAGCAGCAAAGGCGCCGACATCACCTACGAGCAGTACTTC. V is TRBV21-1 and J is TRBJ2-7; the DNA was not compared with TRBD1, the D call given in the table. TRBV21-1 corresponds to a pseudogene. The length of the CDR3 is 15 residues.

The chain combines TRBV14 with TRBJ1-1; 8 positions agree with TRBD1. The V segment lost 4 bases and the J segment 5 bases; nucleotides outside the gene matches: 6. Per germline, CDR1 SGHDN and CDR2 FVKESK. CDR3 length equals 14 residues. The CDR3 is CASSPRGRYTEAFF. CDR3 bases: TGTGCCAGCAGCCCCAGGGGGCGCTATACTGAAGCTTTCTTT. Together with reference TRBV14 and TRBJ1-1, the CDR3 gives the full variable domain: EAGVTQFPSHSVIEKGQTVTLRCDPISGHDNLYWYRRVMGKEIKFLLHFVKESKQDESGMPNNRFLAERTGGTYSTLKVQPAELEDSGVYFCASSPRGRYTEAFFGQGTRLTVV.

CDR3 nucleotides: TGTGCCAGTAGTACAGGGGGGTATTCACCCCTCCACTTT. This encodes CASSTGGYSPLHF. The V call is TRBV19, the J call TRBJ1-6, with 7 bases fitting TRBD1. Germline V gene lookup returns CDR1 LNHDA and CDR2 SQIVND (reference sequence). This CDR3 region has 13 residues. Trimming removed 4 bases from V and 8 bases from J; junction bases left unmatched: 2.

This chain connects TRBV7-3 to TRBJ1-4, with TRBD1 identical over 8 bases. This CDR3 region has 15 residues. The germline CDR1 and CDR2 sequences are SGHTA and FQGTGA. The V and J ends lost 5 bases and 7 bases, in that order; junction bases with no gene match: 9. DNA for the CDR3: TGTGCCAGCAGCCCCCACGACAGGGGAGGTGAAAAACTGTTTTTT. Protein sequence: CASSPHDRGGEKLFF.

In this sample, this clone turned up once. The chain is built from TRBV10-2 and TRBJ2-1; 9 bases agree with TRBD1. The CDR3 has 15 residues. Losses at the gene ends were 7 bases for V and 7 bases for J; bases not matched to a gene: 11. CDR1 WSHSY and CDR2 SAAADI come from the germline V gene. The DNA of the CDR3 is TGCGCCAGCATTAGACAGGGGGAAACGGGGAATGAGCAGTTCTTC. Its translation is CASIRQGETGNEQFF.

The chain uses TRBV5-6 and TRBJ2-5; no definite D call. The CDR3 loop spans 14 amino acids. CDR1 and CDR2 (germline): SGHDT, YYEEEE. Trimming removed 2 bases from V and 5 bases from J, with 13 bases in between. CDR3 protein: CASSFSQSTETQYF. DNA of the CDR3: TGTGCCAGCAGCTTTTCACAGTCTACGGAGACCCAGTACTTC.

This clone was detected only once. The gene calls are TRBV5-6 and TRBJ2-7; D gene ambiguous. Germline CDR1 reads SGHDT; CDR2 reads YYEEEE. V lost 0 bases, J lost 3 bases, and 10 bases lay in between. This CDR3 is 14 amino acids long. CDR3 DNA: TGTGCCAGCAGCTTGGTTCGGGTTTACTACGAGCAGTACTTC. Its protein is CASSLVRVYYEQYF. The full variable domain, in which reference TRBV5-6 and TRBJ2-7 provide the parts outside the CDR3, is DAGVTQSPTHLIKTRGQQVTLRCSPKSGHDTVSWYQQALGQGPQFIFQYYEEEERQRGNFPDRFSGHQFPNYSSELNVNALLLGDSALYLCASSLVRVYYEQYFGPGTRLTVT.

J is TRBJ2-3 and V is TRBV25-1; the D gene is possibly TRBD1 (5 bases). Germline V lookup: CDR1 MGHDK, CDR2 SYGVNS. Between the trimmed V and J ends, which lost 1 base and 1 base, there was a span of 12 bases. The CDR3 is 16 residues long. CDR3 sequence: CASSESQGLGTDTQYF. In DNA, the CDR3 is TGTGCCAGCAGTGAATCCCAGGGTTTGGGCACAGATACGCAGTATTTT. The whole variable domain, filled in from reference TRBV25-1 and TRBJ2-3, reads EADIYQTPRYLVIGTGKKITLECSQTMGHDKMYWYQQDPGMELHLIHYSYGVNSTEKGDLSSESTVSRIRTEHFPLTLESARPSHTSQYLCASSESQGLGTDTQYFGPGTRLTVL.

This clone was seen just once. The chain combines TRBV10-3 with TRBJ1-2; 8 positions agree with TRBD1. CDR3 length equals 15 residues. Germline V gives CDR1 ENHRY, CDR2 SYGVKD. V was clipped by 2 bases and J by 4 bases; unmatched bases: 6. The CDR3, as DNA: TGTGCCATCAGTGAGCCAGGACAGGGAGGCTATGGCTACACCTTC. Translating it yields CAISEPGQGGYGYTF.